The 19 T cell receptor beta chains below all came from one sample that was sequenced in a study of T cell responses to AZD1222 COVID-19 vaccine. Method: immunoSEQ multiplex PCR; TCRdb's copy keeps in-frame clones and lacks some. The sample gives about 200,000 clones, 90% to 95% of which show up once; about 1% is in the top ten. The starting material was peripheral blood, obtained on day 0 of MenACWY control vaccination. All receptors come from an adult in good health.

The gene calls are TRBV3-1 (or the pseudogene TRBV3-2) and TRBJ2-1, with TRBD2 matching over 10 bases. The V gene's germline CDR1 is LGHDT and CDR2 YNNKEL (reference sequence). This CDR3 region has 15 residues. The V segment lost 0 bases and the J segment 12 bases; nucleotides outside the gene matches: 8. Here the CDR3 reads CASSQELQRGGAQFF. Written as DNA, the CDR3 is TGTGCCAGCAGCCAAGAGCTACAGCGGGGGGGCGCGCAGTTCTTC.

V is TRBV18 and J is TRBJ1-1, with TRBD1 as a possible D gene (5 bases). Between the trimmed V and J ends, which lost 6 bases and 1 base, there was a span of 9 bases. The V gene's germline CDR1 is KGHSH and CDR2 LQKENI. The CDR3 runs 13 residues. The CDR3 DNA is TGTGCCAGCTCCCAAACAGGGAACACTGAAGCTTTCTTT. Protein sequence: CASSQTGNTEAFF. Full variable domain (rest looked up from reference TRBV18 and TRBJ1-1): NAGVMQNPRHLVRRRGQEARLRCSPMKGHSHVYWYRQLPEEGLKFMVYLQKENIIDESGMPKERFSAEFPKEGPSILRIQQVVRGDSAAYFCASSQTGNTEAFFGQGTRLTVV.

This chain joins TRBV28 and TRBJ1-2, with D uncertain. The germline V and J ends were trimmed by 6 bases and 7 bases, with 21 bases remaining between them. The germline V gene encodes CDR1 MDHEN and CDR2 SYDVKM. The CDR3 spans 15 residues. CDR3 DNA sequence: TGTGCCAGCAGATCCCCCCTTGGGTTTGGAGTTGGCTACACCTTC. Its translation is CASRSPLGFGVGYTF.

This chain uses TRBV12-3 or TRBV12-4 with TRBJ1-1; 10 bases align to TRBD1. This CDR3 has 13 residues. The ends lost 6 bases at V and 4 bases at J; junction bases unmatched: 2. DNA of the CDR3: TGTGCCAGCAGGGGACAGGGGTTCACTGAAGCTTTCTTT. Protein: CASRGQGFTEAFF.

Only a few counts were recorded for this clone. The V and J genes are TRBV5-1 and TRBJ1-1; the D gene is possibly TRBD1 (5 bases). Germline CDR1 reads SGHRS; CDR2 reads YFSETQ. The CDR3 loop spans 14 amino acids. V was trimmed by 4 bases and J by 4 bases, leaving 14 bases between them. The CDR3, as DNA: TGCGCCAGCAGCCCCATCACGGGGGGCACTGAAGCTTTCTTT. It specifies CASSPITGGTEAFF.

The chain couples TRBV7-9 to TRBJ1-4; 12 bases agree with TRBD1. V shed 5 bases, J shed 8 bases, and the junction held 6 bases outside the gene matches. The CDR3 totals 15 residues. CDR1 SEHNR and CDR2 FQNEAQ come from the germline V gene (reference sequence). The CDR3 here is CASSPPGTGGEKLFF. Here the CDR3 DNA reads TGTGCCAGCAGCCCGCCCGGGACAGGGGGCGAAAAACTGTTTTTT.

The chain is built from TRBV18 and TRBJ1-1, with 10 bases identical to TRBD1. CDR3 length equals 14 residues. V trimming: 6 bases; J trimming: 2 bases; junction bases outside the gene matches: 3. Germline V lookup: CDR1 KGHSH, CDR2 LQKENI. The CDR3 is CASSRDRGNTEAFF. CDR3 nucleotides: TGTGCCAGCTCGAGGGACAGGGGTAACACTGAAGCTTTCTTT.

The chain recombines TRBV19 with TRBJ1-3; D is uncertain. CDR3 length equals 15 residues. V was shortened by 8 bases and J by 0 bases, with 14 bases between the two germline ends. Germline values: CDR1 LNHDA, CDR2 SQIVND (reference sequence). The CDR3 coding sequence is TGTGCCAGTGCGCCGTCTACCTACTCTGGAAACACCATATATTTT. The encoded protein is CASAPSTYSGNTIYF. The entire variable domain, with the rest obtained from reference TRBV19 and TRBJ1-3, is as follows: DGGITQSPKYLFRKEGQNVTLSCEQNLNHDAMYWYRQDPGQGLRLIYYSQIVNDFQKGDIAEGYSVSREKKESFPLTVTSAQKNPTAFYLCASAPSTYSGNTIYFGEGSWLTVV.

The chain couples TRBV14 to TRBJ2-1; TRBD1 matches at 8 bases. Unmatched junction bases numbered 5, after V lost 4 bases and J lost 0 bases. CDR1 and CDR2 (germline): SGHDN, FVKESK. The CDR3 covers 16 residues. CDR3 region: CASSRTGMSSYNEQFF. CDR3 sequence (DNA): TGTGCCAGCAGCCGGACAGGGATGAGCTCCTACAATGAGCAGTTCTTC.

This clone was counted between two and nine times. The J gene is TRBJ2-3, the V gene TRBV10-1, with no clear D. The germline V gene encodes CDR1 WNHNN and CDR2 SYGVQD (reference sequence). With 4 bases removed from V and 0 bases from J, the gap between germline ends came to 14 bases. The CDR3 sequence is 16 residues long. CDR3 protein: CASSGSDIPSTDTQYF. In DNA form, the CDR3 reads TGCGCCAGCAGTGGGTCCGACATTCCTAGCACAGATACGCAGTATTTT.

V and J are TRBV7-9 and TRBJ1-4; no reliable D call. Looked up from germline, CDR1 is SEHNR and CDR2 is FQNEAQ (reference sequence). V was clipped by 4 bases and J by 8 bases, with 8 bases between them. The CDR3 spans 12 residues. The CDR3 DNA reads TGTGCCAGCAGCTACGATGCGGAAAAACTGTTTTTT. Encoded protein: CASSYDAEKLFF.

The table lists this clone with a count of one. J is TRBJ1-6 and V is TRBV30; D is unclear. CDR1 and CDR2 (germline): GTSNPN, SVGIG (reference sequence). This CDR3 contains 14 residues. Trimming shortened V by 1 base and J by 8 bases, and 12 bases separated the two germline ends. CDR3 coding DNA: TGTGCCTGGAGTGGAGAGGGCCGGCATTCACCCCTCCACTTT. Amino acids: CAWSGEGRHSPLHF.

This sequence joins TRBV20-1 and TRBJ1-1, with 11 positions matching TRBD1. Unmatched junction bases numbered 5, after V lost 3 bases and J lost 2 bases. CDR3 length equals 15 residues. Germline CDR1 reads DFQATT; CDR2 reads SNEGSKA (reference sequence). CDR3 DNA sequence: TGCAGTGCTAGTATGGACAGGGGGCGAAACACTGAAGCTTTCTTT. It specifies CSASMDRGRNTEAFF.

The chain combines TRBV3-1 (or the pseudogene TRBV3-2) with TRBJ1-2, with TRBD1 matching 7 bases. The CDR3 spans 14 residues. Germline assignment: CDR1 LGHDT and CDR2 YNNKEL (reference sequence). The V and J ends lost 0 bases and 13 bases, in that order; junction bases with no gene match: 11. The CDR3 DNA reads as TGTGCCAGCAGCCAAGACACAGGGGCGACAGGAAGCACCTTC. It yields the protein CASSQDTGATGSTF.

V is TRBV11-1 and J is TRBJ2-7, with D perhaps matching TRBD2 (6 bases). The CDR3 is 14 residues long. Between the trimmed V and J ends, which lost 1 base and 6 bases, there was a span of 13 bases. The germline V gene has CDR1 SGHAT and CDR2 FQDESV (reference sequence). CDR3 in amino acids: CASSLGGAPSEQYF. The DNA for the CDR3 is TGTGCCAGCAGCTTAGGCGGGGCCCCGTCCGAGCAGTACTTC.

The chain employs TRBV6-5 and TRBJ1-3; the D is unclear. Germline values: CDR1 MNHEY, CDR2 SVGAGI. V gave up 6 bases and J gave up 0 bases, with 12 bases separating them. The length of the CDR3 is 15 residues. The CDR3 here is CASSPDRFSGNTIYF. CDR3 nucleotide sequence: TGTGCCAGCAGCCCCGATAGGTTCTCTGGAAACACCATATATTTT.

CDR3 coding DNA: TGCGCCAGCAGTGAGTCGACCCGTTATAATTCACCCCTCCACTTT. It is translated as CASSESTRYNSPLHF. The J gene is TRBJ1-6, the V gene TRBV10-2; D is ambiguous. V lost 0 bases to trimming and J lost 4 bases, with 7 bases between them. Germline V gene data show CDR1 as WSHSY and CDR2 as SAAADI. CDR3 length equals 15 residues.

The rearrangement links TRBV7-9 to TRBJ1-2, with D uncertain. CDR1 is SEHNR, CDR2 FQNEAQ, per germline (reference sequence). The V and J ends lost 0 bases and 3 bases respectively, with 11 bases between them. The CDR3 sequence is 15 residues long. The CDR3 loop is CASSLATPDDYGYTF. The CDR3, as DNA: TGTGCCAGCAGCTTAGCGACACCTGACGACTATGGCTACACCTTC.

The rearrangement joins TRBV6-2 or TRBV6-3 to TRBJ1-2; D not certain. The CDR3 consists of 14 residues. Trimming removed 2 bases from V and 5 bases from J, with 12 bases in between. Per the germline V gene, CDR1 is MNHEY and CDR2 is SVGEGT. The CDR3 DNA reads as TGTGCCAGCAGTTACGGCGGGTTAACATATGGCTACACCTTC. This codes for CASSYGGLTYGYTF.